Below, 21 T cell receptor beta chains from the same sample are listed, as sequenced in a study of blood T cell repertoires in COVID-19. Clones were read by immunoSEQ multiplex PCR, and TCRdb kept only the in-frame ones, dropping some. The repertoire consists of about 100,000 clones, with roughly 84% occurring once and the leading ten covering approximately 4.1%. Sequencing was performed on peripheral blood. The receptors derive from a human donor in a cohort sampled during active COVID-19.

V gene TRBV5-6 combines with J gene TRBJ1-2; 9 bases map to TRBD1. The CDR3 extends over 15 amino acids. V gave up 2 bases and J gave up 8 bases; unmatched junction bases: 10. CDR1 is SGHDT and CDR2 is YYEEEE in the germline V gene. In DNA, the CDR3 is TGTGCCAGCAGCTTAGATAGGACAGGGGATTCCGGCTACACCTTC. As protein: CASSLDRTGDSGYTF.

This chain connects TRBV2 to TRBJ2-2; 9 bases map to TRBD2. This CDR3 contains 17 residues. Germline lookup yields CDR1 SNHLY and CDR2 FYNNEI. With 7 bases clipped from V and 6 bases from J, the junction kept 15 bases outside the gene matches. Here the CDR3 DNA reads TGTGCCAGCAAGAGTTTAGCGGGAGTACTTCCCCCCGGGGAGCTGTTTTTT. This gives the protein CASKSLAGVLPPGELFF.

This clone showed up just a few times. The rearrangement uses TRBV7-3 and TRBJ1-2, with D perhaps TRBD1 (6 bases). Deletions cut 2 bases from V and 7 bases from J, with 23 bases between. The CDR3 has 17 residues. CDR1 and CDR2 from the germline V gene are SGHTA and FQGTGA. CDR3 nucleotides: TGTGCCAGCAGCTTAGCCCCTCTACAGGGTCAGTCCTCTGGCTACACCTTC. Amino acids: CASSLAPLQGQSSGYTF. Using reference TRBV7-3 and TRBJ1-2 for the parts outside the CDR3, the full variable domain is GAGVSQTPSNKVTEKGKYVELRCDPISGHTALYWYRQSLGQGPEFLIYFQGTGAADDSGLPNDRFFAVRPEGSVSTLKIQRTERGDSAVYLCASSLAPLQGQSSGYTFGSGTRLTVV.

The chain employs TRBV3-1 (or the pseudogene TRBV3-2) and TRBJ2-7; D is possibly TRBD2 (6 bases). CDR1 is LGHDT and CDR2 is YNNKEL in the germline V gene (reference sequence). This CDR3 has 13 residues. Trimming stripped 4 bases from V and 0 bases from J, with 7 bases between. CDR3 DNA: TGTGCCAGCAGCCGACTAGGCTCCTACGAGCAGTACTTC. This encodes CASSRLGSYEQYF.

The chain carries TRBV2 and TRBJ1-4; 7 positions agree with TRBD1. The J segment lost 15 bases and the V segment lost 9 bases, leaving 10 bases of the junction unmatched. The length of the CDR3 is 11 residues. Germline lookup yields CDR1 SNHLY and CDR2 FYNNEI. CDR3 protein: CASKTGVVMFF. The CDR3, as DNA: TGTGCCAGTAAAACAGGGGTTGTAATGTTTTTT. The whole variable domain, remainder taken from reference TRBV2 and TRBJ1-4, is EPEVTQTPSHQVTQMGQEVILRCVPISNHLYFYWYRQILGQKVEFLVSFYNNEISEKSEIFDDQFSVERPDGSNFTLKIRSTKLEDSAMYFCASKTGVVMFFGSGTQLSVL.

The chain employs TRBV6-6 and TRBJ1-1; maybe TRBD1 (6 bases). This CDR3 spans 15 amino acids. V was shortened by 2 bases and J by 1 base, with 11 bases between the two germline ends. Germline CDR1 reads MNHNY; CDR2 reads SVGAGI (reference sequence). The CDR3: CASSYETGRNTEAFF. The CDR3 DNA reads TGTGCCAGCAGTTACGAGACAGGCAGGAACACTGAAGCTTTCTTT.

This chain joins TRBV29-1 and TRBJ2-5; D is unresolved. The CDR3 length is 15 residues. Looked up from germline, CDR1 is SQVTM and CDR2 is ANQGSEA. V shed 0 bases and J shed 2 bases, with 13 bases lying between them. The chain's CDR3 is CSVEDGGRVQETQYF. The DNA of the CDR3 is TGCAGCGTTGAAGATGGCGGCCGGGTTCAAGAGACCCAGTACTTC.

This chain connects TRBV7-9 to TRBJ1-6; the match to TRBD1 covers 8 bases. V was clipped by 5 bases and J by 7 bases; unmatched bases: 7. The germline V gene encodes CDR1 SEHNR and CDR2 FQNEAQ (reference sequence). This CDR3 region has 15 residues. The CDR3 spells CASSAGDRLNSPLHF. The CDR3 region has the DNA TGTGCCAGCAGCGCCGGGGACAGGCTGAATTCACCCCTCCACTTT. Supplemented by reference TRBV7-9 and TRBJ1-6, the full variable domain reads DTGVSQNPRHKITKRGQNVTFRCDPISEHNRLYWYRQTLGQGPEFLTYFQNEAQLEKSRLLSDRFSAERPKGSFSTLEIQRTEQGDSAMYLCASSAGDRLNSPLHFGNGTRLTVT.

The chain is built from TRBV5-1 and TRBJ1-4, with D unresolved. The CDR3 is 15 amino acids. Looked up from germline, CDR1 is SGHRS and CDR2 is YFSETQ. V gave up 0 bases and J gave up 0 bases, with 6 bases separating them. CDR3 coding DNA: TGCGCCAGCAGCTTGGCTACCGCAACTAATGAAAAACTGTTTTTT. It specifies CASSLATATNEKLFF.

J is TRBJ2-7 and V is TRBV11-2; a possible D gene is TRBD1 (6 bases). The CDR3 has 13 amino acids. Looked up from germline, CDR1 is SGHAT and CDR2 is FQNNGV. V was pared by 2 bases and J by 4 bases, with 9 bases between. DNA for the CDR3: TGTGCCAGCAGCTTAACGGACAGTTACGAGCAGTACGTC. It yields the protein CASSLTDSYEQYV.

This sequence joins TRBV9 and TRBJ2-5, with 7 bases that match TRBD2. CDR3 size: 15 residues. The V segment lost 2 bases and the J segment 2 bases; nucleotides outside the gene matches: 6. Germline CDR1 reads SGDLS; CDR2 reads YYNGEE. The CDR3 protein is CASSVSRGLQETQYF. For the CDR3, the DNA is TGTGCCAGCAGCGTTTCCCGGGGACTACAAGAGACCCAGTACTTC. The full variable domain, rest sourced from reference TRBV9 and TRBJ2-5, is DSGVTQTPKHLITATGQRVTLRCSPRSGDLSVYWYQQSLDQGLQFLIQYYNGEERAKGNILERFSAQQFPDLHSELNLSSLELGDSALYFCASSVSRGLQETQYFGPGTRLLVL.

V and J are TRBV6-5 and TRBJ2-7; 10 nucleotides align to TRBD1. V dropped 6 bases and J dropped 12; count of bases not matched to a gene: 11. CDR1 MNHEY and CDR2 SVGAGI come from the germline V gene. The CDR3 is 13 amino acids. This CDR3 reads CASSPRQGAPPYF. CDR3 DNA: TGTGCCAGCAGCCCCAGACAGGGGGCGCCGCCGTACTTC.

The V and J genes are TRBV18 and TRBJ2-7; 9 bases map to TRBD1. Losses at the gene ends were 2 bases for V and 1 base for J; bases not matched to a gene: 0. CDR1 and CDR2 from the germline V gene are KGHSH and LQKENI. This CDR3 spans 14 amino acids. CDR3: CASSPGQGSYEQYF. The CDR3 DNA is TGTGCCAGCTCACCAGGACAGGGGTCCTACGAGCAGTACTTC.

The V gene is TRBV29-1, the J gene TRBJ1-2; TRBD1 agrees at 7 bases. V shed 4 bases and J 2 bases; nucleotides not matched to a gene: 10. This CDR3 contains 15 residues. In germline, CDR1 is SQVTM, CDR2 ANQGSEA. CDR3 coding DNA: TGCAGCGTTGGGCCGGGACAGACCTCCAACTATGGCTACACCTTC. Translating gives CSVGPGQTSNYGYTF.

The V gene is TRBV5-6, the J gene TRBJ2-1, with 10 bases matching TRBD2. The CDR3 has 15 residues. Losses at the gene ends were 2 bases for V and 8 bases for J; bases not matched to a gene: 7. Per germline, CDR1 SGHDT and CDR2 YYEEEE. The CDR3, as DNA: TGTGCCAGCAGCTTACTAGCGGGGCAAGCGTATGAGCAGTTCTTC. It encodes CASSLLAGQAYEQFF.

CDR3 nucleotide sequence: TGTGCCTGGAAAGGGGGGGGCAATCAGCCCCAGCATTTT. Translation: CAWKGGGNQPQHF. The chain employs TRBV30 and TRBJ1-5; tentatively, D is TRBD1 (6 bases). Germline lookup yields CDR1 GTSNPN and CDR2 SVGIG (reference sequence). V lost 4 bases and J 2 bases, leaving 9 bases between the germline ends. The length of the CDR3 is 13 residues.

The chain combines TRBV30 with TRBJ1-1, with 8 bases that match TRBD1. Germline assignment: CDR1 GTSNPN and CDR2 SVGIG (reference sequence). The CDR3 runs 18 residues. J lost 4 bases, V lost 3 bases, and 19 bases had no gene match. The DNA of the CDR3 is TGTGCCTGGAGAAAAACCCAGGGGGCCTCCCCCCTGGGCACTGAAGCTTTCTTT. Amino acid sequence: CAWRKTQGASPLGTEAFF.

The chain has TRBV4-3 and TRBJ1-3; 10 nucleotides match TRBD1. Germline-derived CDR1 and CDR2 are LGHNA and YSLEER. The CDR3 has 16 residues. V lost 4 bases to trimming and J lost 6 bases; unmatched junction nucleotides: 9. The CDR3 bases are TGCGCCAGCAGCCGTCTCGGGGACAGGGGAACAAACACCATATATTTT. It codes for CASSRLGDRGTNTIYF.

The chain joins TRBV7-6 to TRBJ2-7, with 10 bases matching TRBD2. The V gene's germline CDR1 is SGHVS and CDR2 FNYEAQ. J gave up 4 bases and V 1 base, and 4 bases lay outside the gene matches. The CDR3 loop spans 15 amino acids. The CDR3 bases are TGTGCCAGCAGCTTAGAGGCTAGCGGGAGTTACGAGCAGTACTTC. Translated: CASSLEASGSYEQYF.

The chain carries TRBV7-9 and TRBJ2-3; D perhaps matches TRBD2 (5 bases). The germline gives CDR1 SEHNR, CDR2 FQNEAQ (reference sequence). With 5 bases removed from V and 6 bases from J, the gap between germline ends came to 21 bases. This CDR3 contains 16 residues. The CDR3 here is CASSPGEGNRRDTQYF. CDR3 nucleotide sequence: TGTGCCAGCAGCCCCGGGGAAGGGAATCGTAGGGATACGCAGTATTTT.

This clone was detected a few times. The chain combines TRBV28 with TRBJ2-2; the match to TRBD1 covers 9 bases. Germline values: CDR1 MDHEN, CDR2 SYDVKM. There are 14 residues in the CDR3. V lost 6 bases to trimming and J lost 5 bases; unmatched junction nucleotides: 4. The CDR3 coding sequence is TGTGCCAGCAGGTTACAGGGGGCAACCGGGGAGCTGTTTTTT. This encodes CASRLQGATGELFF.